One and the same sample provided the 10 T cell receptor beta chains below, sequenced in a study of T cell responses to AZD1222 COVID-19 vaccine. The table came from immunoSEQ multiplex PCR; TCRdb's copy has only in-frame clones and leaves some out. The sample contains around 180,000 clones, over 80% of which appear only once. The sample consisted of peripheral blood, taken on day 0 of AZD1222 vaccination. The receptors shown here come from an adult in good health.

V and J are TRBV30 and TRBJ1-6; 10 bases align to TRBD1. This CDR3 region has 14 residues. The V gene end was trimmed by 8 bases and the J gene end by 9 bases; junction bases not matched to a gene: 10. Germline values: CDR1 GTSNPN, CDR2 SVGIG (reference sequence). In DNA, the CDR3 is TGTGCCGCGGGGAAAGGGACAGGGGTTTCACCCCTCCACTTT. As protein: CAAGKGTGVSPLHF.

CDR3 region: CASSKELAKNIQYF. In nucleotides, the CDR3 is TGTGCCAGCAGTAAGGAACTAGCCAAAAACATTCAGTACTTC. The chain has TRBV27 and TRBJ2-4; no firm D call. The germline CDR1 and CDR2 sequences are MNHEY and SMNVEV (reference sequence). V lost 5 bases and J 0 bases, leaving 8 bases between the germline ends. The CDR3 is 14 residues long.

The CDR3, as DNA: TGTGCCAGCAGCGCTGCTAGCACAGATACGCAGTATTTT. It translates to CASSAASTDTQYF. J is TRBJ2-3 and V is TRBV9; D unclear. V dropped 3 bases and J dropped 0 bases, with 5 bases sitting between them. Germline loops: CDR1 SGDLS, CDR2 YYNGEE. The CDR3 runs 13 residues.

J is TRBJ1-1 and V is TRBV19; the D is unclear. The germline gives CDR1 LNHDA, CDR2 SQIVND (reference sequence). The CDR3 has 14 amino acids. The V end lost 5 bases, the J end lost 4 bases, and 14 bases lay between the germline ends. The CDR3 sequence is CASSWGRGGTEAFF. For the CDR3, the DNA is TGTGCCAGTAGTTGGGGAAGAGGAGGCACTGAAGCTTTCTTT.

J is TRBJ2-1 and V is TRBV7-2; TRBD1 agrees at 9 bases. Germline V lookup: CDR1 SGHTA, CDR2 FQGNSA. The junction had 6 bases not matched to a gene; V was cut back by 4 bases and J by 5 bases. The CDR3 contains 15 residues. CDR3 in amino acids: CASSYPGTGNNEQFF. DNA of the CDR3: TGTGCCAGCAGCTACCCGGGGACAGGGAACAATGAGCAGTTCTTC.

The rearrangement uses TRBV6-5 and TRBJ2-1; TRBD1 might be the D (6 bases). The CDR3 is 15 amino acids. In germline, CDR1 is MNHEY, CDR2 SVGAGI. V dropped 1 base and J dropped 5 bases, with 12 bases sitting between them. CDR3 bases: TGTGCCAGCAGTTACTACAGGGTAGGGGACAATGAGCAGTTCTTC. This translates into CASSYYRVGDNEQFF.

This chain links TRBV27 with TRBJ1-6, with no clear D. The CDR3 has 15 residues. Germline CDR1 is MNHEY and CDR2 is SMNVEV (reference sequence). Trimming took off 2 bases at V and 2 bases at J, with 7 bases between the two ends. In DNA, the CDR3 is TGTGCCAGCAGTTTAGGACCCACCTATAATTCACCCCTCCACTTT. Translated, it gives CASSLGPTYNSPLHF.

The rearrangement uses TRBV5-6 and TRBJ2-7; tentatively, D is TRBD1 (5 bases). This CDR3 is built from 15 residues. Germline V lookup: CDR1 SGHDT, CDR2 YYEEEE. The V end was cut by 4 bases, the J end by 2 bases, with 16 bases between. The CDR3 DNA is TGTGCCAGCAGCGTGACAGTGGGTACCACCTACGAGCAGTACTTC. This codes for CASSVTVGTTYEQYF. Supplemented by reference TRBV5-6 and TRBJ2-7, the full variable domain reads DAGVTQSPTHLIKTRGQQVTLRCSPKSGHDTVSWYQQALGQGPQFIFQYYEEEERQRGNFPDRFSGHQFPNYSSELNVNALLLGDSALYLCASSVTVGTTYEQYFGPGTRLTVT.

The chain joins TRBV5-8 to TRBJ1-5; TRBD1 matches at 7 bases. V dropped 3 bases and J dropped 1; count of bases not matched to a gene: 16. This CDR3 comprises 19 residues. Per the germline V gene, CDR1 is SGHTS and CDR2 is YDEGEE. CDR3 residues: CASSSEDDRDEGSNQPQHF. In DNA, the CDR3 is TGTGCCAGCAGCTCGGAAGATGACAGGGACGAGGGGAGCAATCAGCCCCAGCATTTT.

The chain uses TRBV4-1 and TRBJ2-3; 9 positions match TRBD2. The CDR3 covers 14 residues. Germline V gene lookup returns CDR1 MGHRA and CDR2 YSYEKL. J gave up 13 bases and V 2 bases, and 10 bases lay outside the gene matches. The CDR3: CASSQLVAGALEYF. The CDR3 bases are TGCGCCAGCAGCCAACTGGTAGCGGGGGCGTTGGAGTATTTT.